Sequencing of this TCR beta chain was carried out in a study of glioma-infiltrating T cells after dendritic cell vaccination. Broader study findings: Longer survival after dendritic cell vaccination followed higher pretreatment TIL content.

Time point reported: after dendritic cell vaccination, including at tumor progression/relapse. Patients had residual fresh-frozen tumor tissue and more than two years of survival data. PBMC sampling occurred before vaccination, two weeks after the third dose, and at progression. Up to about 2 ug genomic DNA was used for TCRB CDR3 amplification. The assay was immunoSEQ multiplex PCR, and TCRdb's table has in-frame clones only and misses some. The table includes some 46,000 clones, over 75% detected once. This clone was counted once. What it binds is not known. Germline CDR1 and CDR2: MNHEY and SVGAGI. This CDR3 comprises 12 residues. The V gene end was trimmed by 4 bases and the J gene end by 8 bases; junction bases not matched to a gene: 1.

The sample in question was blood, obtained after dendritic cell vaccination. This TCR came from a human donor with glioblastoma. This chain connects TRBV6-5 to TRBJ1-2, with 10 bases identical to TRBD1. The CDR3 spells CASSSTGGGYTF. Written as DNA, the CDR3 is TGTGCCAGCAGTTCGACAGGGGGCGGCTACACCTTC.